The T cell receptor (beta chain) described here comes from a study of cytomegalovirus exposure and HLA in healthy donors. Study-wide results and limits: According to a later analysis, donors in an Asian-associated ancestry cluster reportedly had fewer N-insertions than the roughly 720-donor mean. Reported results showed that the classifier diagnosed cytomegalovirus status with high specificity and sensitivity. Most CMV-associated TCR beta chains were later found to appear HLA-restricted. A later look showed TCR association rates differing by HLA locus, highest for DRB1 and lowest for HLA-C.

PCR was performed using 60 Vbeta and 13 Jbeta primers. This table comes from immunoSEQ multiplex PCR, and its TCRdb copy is limited to in-frame clones, with some not included. The sample gives about 200,000 clones, roughly 70% of which show up once; 1.8% is in the top ten. Details on this clone: The antigen is unknown.

Trimming cost V 5 bases and J 7 bases, with 11 bases left between them. CDR1 and CDR2 from the germline V gene are LNHDA and SQIVND (reference sequence). The CDR3 is 12 amino acids. The chain carries TRBV19 and TRBJ1-2; TRBD1 might be the D (6 bases). Specimen: PBMCs. The sequence was obtained from a woman in her 30s in good health and CMV-seronegative. CDR3 in amino acids: CASSVWGPGYTF. The CDR3 DNA sequence: TGTGCCAGTAGTGTGTGGGGGCCTGGCTACACCTTC.